Listed below are T cell receptor beta chains from one sample, sequenced in a study of blood T cells in healthy people across ages. TCRdb analysed the 5' RACE reads with MiXCR anew, one entry per CDR3 protein. Seen here are under 950,000 distinct CDR3 sequences, over 20% observed once, and the top ten hold about 20%. The sequenced material came from blood. The receptors shown here come from a man in his sixties or seventies in good health. The CDR3 runs from the conserved cysteine through the conserved F or W. A D gene is named only where the DNA matches it firmly. The size entry is marked missing in some rows and otherwise reads once, few, many or a size class.

d_call clone_size j_call v_call cdr3_nt cdr3_aa
NA few TRBJ2-5 TRBV27 TGTGCCAGCAGTTTTATGTCGTCAAGCCGGGGGCAGTACTTC CASSFMSSSRGQYF
NA NA TRBJ1-5 TRBV7-2 TGTGCCAGCAGCTTAAGCGGGATAGGGGATCAGCCCCAGCATTTT CASSLSGIGDQPQHF
TRBD2 NA TRBJ2-1 TRBV7-2 TGTGCCAGCAGCTTAGCGACTAGCGGGATTCGGTTCTTC CASSLATSGIRFF
TRBD1 NA TRBJ1-4 TRBV30 TGTGCCTGGGGCCCGGCGGACAGGGCGAATGAAAAACTGTTTTTT CAWGPADRANEKLFF
NA few TRBJ1-3 TRBV20-1 TGCAGTGCTCCAGGGGTGGCTGGAAACACCATATATTTT CSAPGVAGNTIYF
NA few TRBJ1-5 TRBV20-1 TGCAGTGTACGTCGGATCAATCAGCCCCAGCATTTT CSVRRINQPQHF
NA many TRBJ2-1 TRBV11-3 TGTGCCAGCAGCGCACTGCCGCGGGCCACTCGGAGCAATGAGCAGTTCTTC CASSALPRATRSNEQFF
NA NA TRBJ1-1 TRBV20-1 TGCAGTGCTAGGGGCCCTCGGGGGACTGAAGCTTTCTTT CSARGPRGTEAFF
NA few TRBJ1-2 TRBV5-1 TGCGCCAGCAGCGCGGACAGCCGGGGGGGCTACACCTTC CASSADSRGGYTF
NA NA TRBJ1-6 TRBV4-1 TGCGCCAGCAGCCAAGAGTCAGGTCTCGATAATTCACCCCTCCACTTT CASSQESGLDNSPLHF
TRBD2 few TRBJ2-3 TRBV7-9 TGTGCCAGCAGCTACGGACGGACTAGCGGGAGATTTTCTAGCACAGATACGCAGTATTTT CASSYGRTSGRFSSTDTQYF
TRBD1 NA TRBJ1-1 TRBV29-1 TGCAGCGCCACTAAGACCGGGACAGCTGAAGCTTTCTTT CSATKTGTAEAFF
NA few TRBJ2-2 TRBV14 TGTGCCAGCAGCCAAGATTCCCCCTCCACCGGGGAGCTGTTTTTT CASSQDSPSTGELFF
NA few TRBJ2-7 TRBV5-5 TGTGCCAGCAGCTTCAGCGGGCTGGACGAGCAGTACTTC CASSFSGLDEQYF